These T cell receptor beta chains were read from a single sample in a study of T cell responses to AZD1222 COVID-19 vaccine. Sequencing used immunoSEQ multiplex PCR; TCRdb keeps in-frame clones, though not all of them. The table shows 95,000 to 150,000 clones, with 80% to 90% occurring only once. The source material was peripheral blood, sampled on day 0 of AZD1222 vaccination. These receptors all come from an adult in good health. Each CDR3 is given with its conserved first and last residue. The D gene is left open where the match is weak. Clone size is not always given. Where it is, it says once, few, many or a class for expanded clones.

TRBJ2-1	-	TRBV7-9	once	CASSLAHGSGGNEQFF	TGTGCCAGCAGCTTAGCGCACGGGAGCGGCGGCAATGAGCAGTTCTTC
TRBJ2-5	TRBD1	TRBV6-1	-	CASSVGRIGQDQETQYF	TGTGCCAGCAGTGTGGGTAGAATCGGACAGGACCAAGAGACCCAGTACTTC
TRBJ1-1	-	TRBV5-1	few	CASSAGQTGTEAFF	TGCGCCAGCAGCGCAGGACAGACGGGCACTGAAGCTTTCTTT
TRBJ1-6	TRBD1	TRBV27	-	CASSPRQGWNSPLHF	TGTGCCAGCAGTCCGCGACAGGGATGGAATTCACCCCTCCACTTT
TRBJ2-7	TRBD1	TRBV7-2	-	CASGPDRVGSYEQYF	TGTGCCAGCGGACCCGACAGGGTGGGCTCCTACGAGCAGTACTTC
TRBJ2-2	-	TRBV7-9	-	CASSFLRTGELFF	TGTGCCAGCAGCTTCCTGAGGACCGGGGAGCTGTTTTTT
TRBJ1-2	TRBD1	TRBV28	-	CASTLDRVGGYTF	TGTGCCAGCACCCTAGACAGGGTGGGCGGCTACACCTTC
TRBJ1-3	-	TRBV14	-	CASSFFQGSGNTIYF	TGTGCCAGCAGCTTTTTTCAGGGTTCTGGAAACACCATATATTTT
TRBJ1-1	-	TRBV9	-	CASSLDTGNTEAFF	TGTGCCAGCAGCTTGGATACAGGGAACACTGAAGCTTTCTTT
TRBJ2-1	TRBD2	TRBV30	-	CAWSVTSGRYNEQFF	TGTGCCTGGAGTGTTACTAGCGGGAGATACAATGAGCAGTTCTTC
TRBJ2-4	-	TRBV7-3	-	CASSLSLWGIQYF	TGTGCCAGCAGCTTAAGTTTATGGGGCATTCAGTACTTC
TRBJ1-2	TRBD1	TRBV10-3	-	CAISGYRGFGYTF	TGTGCCATCAGTGGCTACAGGGGGTTTGGCTACACCTTC
TRBJ2-7	-	TRBV4-2	-	CASSQDVPGEATTYEQYF	TGTGCCAGCAGCCAAGATGTGCCAGGGGAAGCGACAACCTACGAGCAGTACTTC
TRBJ2-2	-	TRBV4-1	-	CASSQDGRGNTGELFF	TGCGCCAGCAGCCAAGATGGCAGGGGGAACACCGGGGAGCTGTTTTTT
TRBJ1-2	-	TRBV7-2	-	CASSLRDRPNYGYTF	TGTGCCAGCAGCCTACGGGACCGACCTAACTATGGCTACACCTTC
TRBJ1-3	-	TRBV15	-	CATSRDPGARGNTIYF	TGTGCCACCAGCAGAGATCCCGGGGCGCGGGGAAACACCATATATTTT
TRBJ2-5	-	TRBV5-1	-	CASSLAGTEKETQYF	TGCGCCAGCAGCTTGGCCGGGACTGAGAAAGAGACCCAGTACTTC
TRBJ2-2	-	TRBV7-8	-	CASSLGPMSNTGELFF	TGTGCCAGCAGCTTGGGCCCGATGTCCAACACCGGGGAGCTGTTTTTT
TRBJ1-2	-	TRBV11-2	once	CASSLGRQFGGYTF	TGTGCCAGCAGCTTAGGCCGGCAGTTCGGTGGCTACACCTTC
TRBJ1-6	-	TRBV27	-	CASSLRKRANSPLHF	TGTGCCAGCAGTTTACGGAAGCGGGCAAATTCACCCCTCCACTTT
TRBJ2-7	TRBD2	TRBV11-2	-	CASSSLLATLAGVRQYF	TGTGCCAGCAGCTCCCTCTTGGCGACACTAGCGGGAGTTCGGCAGTACTTC
TRBJ1-1	TRBD1	TRBV7-9	-	CASSLQQGATEAFF	TGTGCCAGCAGCCTTCAACAGGGGGCAACTGAAGCTTTCTTT
TRBJ2-3	-	TRBV5-1	-	CASSLTTGTQGTDTQYF	TGCGCCAGCAGCTTAACCACAGGGACCCAAGGGACAGATACGCAGTATTTT
TRBJ2-1	TRBD2	TRBV7-2	once	CASSPEAGEGNEQFF	TGTGCCAGCAGCCCTGAGGCGGGAGAGGGAAATGAGCAGTTCTTC
TRBJ2-2	-	TRBV19	once	CASRPDKNTGELFF	TGTGCCAGTAGGCCCGACAAGAACACCGGGGAGCTGTTTTTT
TRBJ2-5	-	TRBV7-8	-	CASSSGLQETQYF	TGTGCCAGCAGCTCTGGACTTCAAGAGACCCAGTACTTC
TRBJ2-3	TRBD2	TRBV7-3	-	CASSFGTSGSITDTQYF	TGTGCCAGCAGCTTTGGCACTAGCGGGAGCATCACAGATACGCAGTATTTT
TRBJ1-2	-	TRBV28	-	CASKSDSLYGYTF	TGTGCCAGCAAGTCGGACAGCTTGTATGGCTACACCTTC
TRBJ1-2	-	TRBV28	-	CASSASGTPNYGYTF	TGTGCCAGCAGTGCGTCGGGGACACCAAACTATGGCTACACCTTC